Shown below are 16 T cell receptor beta chains from a single sample sequenced in a study of blood T cells in healthy people across ages. PCR was performed a second time for roughly 6 to 12 cycles using a sample-barcoded 5' primer and a J-beta primer mix. MiXCR, applied by TCRdb to the 5' RACE reads, yields one record per CDR3 protein. The data hold about 640,000 distinct CDR3 sequences, with 45% to 65% observed a single time. Sequences were obtained from blood. The source is a man in his sixties in good health.

This clonotype was seen a handful of times. This rearrangement joins TRBV20-1 to TRBJ2-1; D not resolved. The ends were cut back, 6 bases at V and 7 bases at J, with 13 bases in the middle. The CDR3 spans 12 residues. Germline V CDR1 and CDR2: DFQATT, SNEGSKA (reference sequence). The CDR3 nucleotides are TGCAGTGCCCGAAAGAGTAGGAATGAGCAGTTCTTC. Translating gives CSARKSRNEQFF.

This chain links TRBV20-1 with TRBJ2-3; tentatively, D is TRBD2 (5 bases). The germline V gene encodes CDR1 DFQATT and CDR2 SNEGSKA (reference sequence). The V and J ends lost 0 bases and 8 bases respectively, with 18 bases between them. This CDR3 has 15 residues. In DNA, the CDR3 is TGCAGTGCTAGAGATCGTGACTACCCGTCACCTACGCAGTATTTT. It is translated as CSARDRDYPSPTQYF.

The chain combines TRBV7-6 with TRBJ2-5, with 9 bases aligning to TRBD1. Trimming removed 5 bases from V and 5 bases from J; junction bases left unmatched: 9. The CDR3 totals 15 residues. Looked up from germline, CDR1 is SGHVS and CDR2 is FNYEAQ. The CDR3 is CASSKRQGGGETQYF. CDR3 bases: TGTGCCAGCAGCAAACGACAGGGGGGAGGGGAGACCCAGTACTTC.

This chain links TRBV4-2 with TRBJ1-2; no firm D call. CDR1 and CDR2 (germline): LGHNA, YNFKEQ. The CDR3 consists of 14 residues. V was trimmed by 1 base and J by 8 bases, leaving 14 bases between them. In nucleotides, the CDR3 is TGTGCCAGCAGCCAAGGAGGCGCGGGAGGCGGCTACACCTTC. It translates to CASSQGGAGGGYTF.

This clonotype was detected only once. This chain uses TRBV11-2 with TRBJ2-5, with 11 bases fitting TRBD2. The assigned J gene may be wrong: the sequence end matches TRBJ2-7 better. CDR1 and CDR2 from the germline V gene are SGHAT and FQNNGV. The CDR3 runs 15 residues. Here the CDR3 reads CASSATSGVRYEQYF. The CDR3 nucleotides are TGTGCCAGCAGCGCGACTAGCGGGGTGAGGTACGAGCAGTACTTC.

In its sample, this clonotype was seen a few times. This chain's CDR3 is CASSQTGFGTEAFF. The CDR3 nucleotides are TGTGCCAGCAGCCAAACAGGGTTTGGAACTGAAGCTTTCTTT. The chain has TRBV25-1 and TRBJ1-1; TRBD1 is a possible D gene (6 bases). The CDR3 covers 14 residues. Per the germline V gene, CDR1 is MGHDK and CDR2 is SYGVNS. Trimming left V 6 bases short and J 5 bases short, with 16 bases between.

V and J are TRBV3-1 and TRBJ2-1, with TRBD2 matching over 8 bases. V shed 4 bases and J 9 bases; nucleotides not matched to a gene: 8. CDR3 length equals 14 residues. The germline V gene has CDR1 LGHDT and CDR2 YNNKEL (reference sequence). The CDR3 sequence is CASSPRGGTSEQFF. Here the CDR3 DNA reads TGTGCCAGCAGCCCTCGGGGGGGGACCAGTGAGCAGTTCTTC.

The rearrangement uses TRBV12-3 or TRBV12-4 and TRBJ2-6; no reliable D call. Deletions cut 1 base from V and 0 bases from J, with 13 bases between. The CDR3 is 18 residues long. DNA for the CDR3: TGTGCCAGCAGTTTAGACGACGAGGTTTTCTCTGGGGCCAACGTCCTGACTTTC. The encoded protein is CASSLDDEVFSGANVLTF.

The V gene is TRBV20-1, the J gene TRBJ1-2, with TRBD1 matching over 10 bases. The trim removed 3 bases at V and 7 bases at J, leaving 5 bases unmatched. This CDR3 has 13 residues. Germline CDR1 DFQATT, CDR2 SNEGSKA (reference sequence). The CDR3 reads CSARETGGGGYTF. In DNA, the CDR3 is TGCAGTGCTAGGGAGACAGGGGGCGGTGGCTACACCTTC.

The gene calls are TRBV29-1 and TRBJ2-7; TRBD1 aligns across 8 bases. The CDR3 is 14 residues long. V lost 4 bases, J lost 1 base, and 6 bases stayed unmatched. In germline, CDR1 is SQVTM, CDR2 ANQGSEA. CDR3 in amino acids: CSVVTGVKSYEQYF. As DNA, the CDR3 is TGCAGCGTTGTGACAGGGGTCAAGTCCTACGAGCAGTACTTC.

This clonotype was seen many times. The chain uses TRBV4-1 and TRBJ2-1; 14 bases line up with TRBD2. Trimming cost V 0 bases and J 10 bases; bases outside gene matches: 11. The CDR3 is 18 residues long. The germline CDR1 and CDR2 sequences are MGHRA and YSYEKL. CDR3 amino acids: CASSQETSGGAISYEQFF. The CDR3 nucleotides read TGCGCCAGCAGCCAAGAGACTAGCGGGGGGGCTATTTCTTACGAGCAGTTCTTC.

This clonotype has ten or more counts. V is TRBV3-1 and J is TRBJ2-5, with 7 positions matching TRBD1. CDR1 and CDR2 (germline): LGHDT, YNNKEL (reference sequence). This CDR3 is 14 amino acids long. V lost 4 bases and J lost 2; bases outside the gene matches: 4. The CDR3 protein is CASSPRDRQETQYF. The CDR3, as DNA: TGTGCCAGCAGCCCCCGGGACAGACAAGAGACCCAGTACTTC.

This clonotype has a handful of counts. J is TRBJ2-6 and V is TRBV10-3; no clear D. V shed 0 bases and J shed 0 bases, with 6 bases lying between them. In germline, CDR1 is ENHRY, CDR2 SYGVKD. The CDR3 runs 16 residues. CDR3 in DNA: TGTGCCATCAGTGAGTCGATAAACTCTGGGGCCAACGTCCTGACTTTC. Translating it yields CAISESINSGANVLTF.

Concerning this clonotype itself: The junction departs from the called germline gene at one end, perhaps through a read error. The chain uses TRBV2 and TRBJ1-6; perhaps TRBD1 as D (5 bases). This CDR3 comprises 14 residues. Germline loops: CDR1 SNHLY, CDR2 FYNNEI. The chain's CDR3 is CASSEVGGNSPLHF. In DNA, the CDR3 is TGTGCCAGCAGTGAGGTTGGGGGAAATTCGCCCCTCCACTTT.

At least ten counts were recorded for this clonotype. This chain joins TRBV29-1 and TRBJ2-7; the D call may be TRBD1 or TRBD2 (5 bases each). The CDR3 has 11 amino acids. Between the trimmed V and J ends, which lost 4 bases and 6 bases, there was a span of 10 bases. Germline-derived CDR1 and CDR2 are SQVTM and ANQGSEA. CDR3 DNA sequence: TGCAGCGTTGGGGGGTTGGGCGAGCAGTACTTC. It specifies CSVGGLGEQYF.

V is TRBV20-1 and J is TRBJ2-5; a possible D gene is TRBD2 (5 bases). CDR1 is DFQATT and CDR2 is SNEGSKA in the germline V gene (reference sequence). Trimming pared 3 bases from V and 1 base from J, leaving 9 bases between. This CDR3 region has 13 residues. The CDR3 sequence is CSASQRRQETQYF. The CDR3 nucleotides read TGCAGTGCTAGTCAGCGGCGCCAAGAGACCCAGTACTTC.